Described below is a single TCR beta chain sequence and its context. Its antigen is unknown. Trimming took 0 bases from V and 3 from J, leaving 17 bases between them. CDR1 is DFQATT and CDR2 is SNEGSKA in the germline V gene (reference sequence). This CDR3 has 16 amino acids. It was with unique molecular identifiers that the TCRbeta library was prepared. TCRdb used MiXCR to reprocess the PCR reads, holding one entry per CDR3 protein. The sample contains fewer than 550,000 distinct CDR3 sequences, about 10% of which appear only once. The data belong to a study of T-cell reconstitution after alpha-beta-depleted transplantation in children. The study, taken as a whole, reports: One year post-transplant, T-cell counts and diversity were largely derived from T cells produced anew. Several hundred expanded graft clones reportedly were the source of alpha-beta T cells about two months after transplant. High day-60 TCRbeta diversity in some patients came from surviving recipient T cells and thymic progenitors.

The sequencing here drew on PBMCs, mostly from graft donor cells, taken 180 days after TCRalphabeta/CD19-depleted stem cell transplant. V and J are TRBV20-1 and TRBJ1-1, with D maybe TRBD1 (6 bases). This clonotype was sampled from a female patient aged 2 to 10 who had a stem cell transplant for aplastic anemia, so the T cells may come from the graft donor. CDR3 sequence (DNA): TGCAGTGCTAGAGATTTGCGGGGGCAGCGGGACACTGAAGCTTTCTTT. The encoded protein is CSARDLRGQRDTEAFF.